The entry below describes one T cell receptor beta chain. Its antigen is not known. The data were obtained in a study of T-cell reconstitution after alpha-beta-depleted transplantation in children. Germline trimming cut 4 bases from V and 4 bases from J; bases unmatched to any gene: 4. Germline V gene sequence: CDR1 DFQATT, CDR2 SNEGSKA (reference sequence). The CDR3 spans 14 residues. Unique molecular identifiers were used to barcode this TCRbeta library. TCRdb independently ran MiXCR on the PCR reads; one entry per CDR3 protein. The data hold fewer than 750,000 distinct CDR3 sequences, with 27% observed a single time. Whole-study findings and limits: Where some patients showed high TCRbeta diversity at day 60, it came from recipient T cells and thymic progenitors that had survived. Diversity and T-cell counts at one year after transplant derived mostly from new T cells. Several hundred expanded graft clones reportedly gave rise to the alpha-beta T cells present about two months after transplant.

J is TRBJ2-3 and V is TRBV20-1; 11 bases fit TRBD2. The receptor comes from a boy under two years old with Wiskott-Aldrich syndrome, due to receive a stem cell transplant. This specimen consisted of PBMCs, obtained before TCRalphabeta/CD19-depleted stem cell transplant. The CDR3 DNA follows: TGCAGTGCTAATTTAGCGGGAGGGTCAGATACGCAGTATTTT. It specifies CSANLAGGSDTQYF.